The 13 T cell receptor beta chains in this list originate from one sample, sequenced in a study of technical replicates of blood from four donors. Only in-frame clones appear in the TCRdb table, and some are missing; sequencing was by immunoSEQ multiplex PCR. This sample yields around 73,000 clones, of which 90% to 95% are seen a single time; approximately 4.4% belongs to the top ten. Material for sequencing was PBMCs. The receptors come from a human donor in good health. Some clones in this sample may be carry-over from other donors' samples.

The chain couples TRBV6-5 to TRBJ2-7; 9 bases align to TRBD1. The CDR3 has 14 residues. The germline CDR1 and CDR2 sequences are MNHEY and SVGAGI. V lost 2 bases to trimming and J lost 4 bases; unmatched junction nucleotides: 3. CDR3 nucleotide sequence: TGTGCCAGCAGTTACCGAGACAGGGGGTACGAGCAGTACTTC. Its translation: CASSYRDRGYEQYF.

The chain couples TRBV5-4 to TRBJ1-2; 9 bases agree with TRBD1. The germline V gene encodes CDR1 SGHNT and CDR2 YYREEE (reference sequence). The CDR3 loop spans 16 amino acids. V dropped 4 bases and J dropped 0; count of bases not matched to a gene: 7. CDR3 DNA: TGTGCCAGCAGCCCACCGGGACAGGGAGCTAACTATGGCTACACCTTC. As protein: CASSPPGQGANYGYTF.

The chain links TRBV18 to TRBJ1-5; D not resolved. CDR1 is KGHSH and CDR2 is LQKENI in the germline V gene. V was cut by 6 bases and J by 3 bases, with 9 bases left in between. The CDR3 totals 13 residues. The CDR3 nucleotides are TGTGCCAGCTCCCGGGAGTACAATCAGCCCCAGCATTTT. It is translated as CASSREYNQPQHF. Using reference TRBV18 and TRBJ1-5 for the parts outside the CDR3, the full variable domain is NAGVMQNPRHLVRRRGQEARLRCSPMKGHSHVYWYRQLPEEGLKFMVYLQKENIIDESGMPKERFSAEFPKEGPSILRIQQVVRGDSAAYFCASSREYNQPQHFGDGTRLSIL.

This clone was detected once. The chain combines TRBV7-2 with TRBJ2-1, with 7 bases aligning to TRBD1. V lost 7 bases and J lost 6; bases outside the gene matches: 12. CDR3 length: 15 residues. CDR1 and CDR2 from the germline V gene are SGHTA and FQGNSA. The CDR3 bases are TGTGCCAGCACCAAATCGGGACAGTCCCCCAATGAGCAGTTCTTC. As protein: CASTKSGQSPNEQFF.

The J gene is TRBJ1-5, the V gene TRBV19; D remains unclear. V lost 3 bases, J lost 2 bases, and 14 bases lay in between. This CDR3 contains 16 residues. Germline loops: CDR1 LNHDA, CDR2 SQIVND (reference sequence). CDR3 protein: CASSIMEGIGNQPQHF. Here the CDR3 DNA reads TGTGCCAGTAGTATCATGGAGGGCATTGGCAATCAGCCCCAGCATTTT.

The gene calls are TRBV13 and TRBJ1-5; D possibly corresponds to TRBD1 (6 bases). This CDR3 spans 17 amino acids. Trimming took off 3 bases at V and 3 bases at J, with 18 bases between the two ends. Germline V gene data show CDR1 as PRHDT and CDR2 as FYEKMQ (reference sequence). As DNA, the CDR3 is TGTGCCAGCAGCTTTTCCTCAGGGGCTGGTGCCAATCAGCCCCAGCATTTT. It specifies CASSFSSGAGANQPQHF.

CDR3 residues: CASSQWTVGLTGELFF. The CDR3 DNA follows: TGTGCCAGCAGCCAATGGACAGTGGGGCTAACCGGGGAGCTGTTTTTT. The rearrangement links TRBV7-9 to TRBJ2-2, with TRBD1 as a possible D gene (6 bases). The V end was cut by 5 bases, the J end by 5 bases, with 18 bases between. Germline V gene data show CDR1 as SEHNR and CDR2 as FQNEAQ (reference sequence). CDR3 length: 16 amino acids.

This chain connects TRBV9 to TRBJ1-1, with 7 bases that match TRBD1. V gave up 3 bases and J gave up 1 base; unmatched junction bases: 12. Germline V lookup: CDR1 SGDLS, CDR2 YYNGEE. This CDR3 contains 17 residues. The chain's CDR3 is CASSARPGQMANTEAFF. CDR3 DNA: TGTGCCAGCAGCGCCCGACCGGGACAGATGGCGAACACTGAAGCTTTCTTT. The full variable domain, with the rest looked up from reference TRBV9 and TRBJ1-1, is DSGVTQTPKHLITATGQRVTLRCSPRSGDLSVYWYQQSLDQGLQFLIQYYNGEERAKGNILERFSAQQFPDLHSELNLSSLELGDSALYFCASSARPGQMANTEAFFGQGTRLTVV.

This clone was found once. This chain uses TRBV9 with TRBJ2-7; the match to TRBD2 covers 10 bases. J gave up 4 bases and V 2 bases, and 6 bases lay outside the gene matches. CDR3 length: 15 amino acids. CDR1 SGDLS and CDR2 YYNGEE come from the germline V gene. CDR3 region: CASSVSGGYPYEQYF. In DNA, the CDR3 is TGTGCCAGCAGCGTTAGCGGGGGGTATCCGTACGAGCAGTACTTC.

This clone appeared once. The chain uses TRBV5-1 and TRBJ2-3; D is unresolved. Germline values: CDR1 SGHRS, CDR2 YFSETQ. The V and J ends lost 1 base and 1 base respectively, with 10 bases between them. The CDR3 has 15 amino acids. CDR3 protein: CASSLSLPGTDTQYF. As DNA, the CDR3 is TGCGCCAGCAGCTTGTCGCTACCGGGCACAGATACGCAGTATTTT.

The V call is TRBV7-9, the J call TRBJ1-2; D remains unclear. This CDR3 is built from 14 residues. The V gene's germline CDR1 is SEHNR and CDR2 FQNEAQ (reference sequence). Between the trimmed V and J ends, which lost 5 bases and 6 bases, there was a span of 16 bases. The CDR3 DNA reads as TGTGCCAGCAGCCAAGTAGAGGGATCGGATGGCTACACCTTC. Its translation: CASSQVEGSDGYTF.

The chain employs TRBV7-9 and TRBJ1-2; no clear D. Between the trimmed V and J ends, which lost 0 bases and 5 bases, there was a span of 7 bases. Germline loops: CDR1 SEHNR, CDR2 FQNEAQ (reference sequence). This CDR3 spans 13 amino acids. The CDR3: CASSLALRYGYTF. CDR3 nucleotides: TGTGCCAGCAGCTTAGCGCTCCGGTATGGCTACACCTTC. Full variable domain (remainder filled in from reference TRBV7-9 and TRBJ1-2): DTGVSQNPRHKITKRGQNVTFRCDPISEHNRLYWYRQTLGQGPEFLTYFQNEAQLEKSRLLSDRFSAERPKGSFSTLEIQRTEQGDSAMYLCASSLALRYGYTFGSGTRLTVV.

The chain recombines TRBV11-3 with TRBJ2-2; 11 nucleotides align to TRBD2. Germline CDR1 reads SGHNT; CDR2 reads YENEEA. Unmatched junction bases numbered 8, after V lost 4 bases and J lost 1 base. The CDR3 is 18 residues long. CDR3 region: CASSSEGGLAVNTGELFF. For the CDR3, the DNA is TGTGCCAGCAGCTCCGAAGGGGGACTAGCGGTGAACACCGGGGAGCTGTTTTTT.